What follows are 21 T cell receptor beta chains derived from one specimen sequenced in a study of technical replicates of blood from a handful of donors. The assay was immunoSEQ multiplex PCR, and TCRdb's table has in-frame clones only and misses some. This sample has 95,000 to 100,000 clones, with over 95% found just once. Sequenced input: T cells isolated from PBMCs. Receptor source: a human donor in good health.

The V and J genes are TRBV29-1 and TRBJ2-1, with 14 nucleotides matching TRBD2. V lost 7 bases and J lost 0; bases outside the gene matches: 11. There are 18 residues in the CDR3. Looked up from germline, CDR1 is SQVTM and CDR2 is ANQGSEA. CDR3 DNA: TGCAGCGCCCCCCCAGGGACTAGCGGGAGTAGCTCCTACAATGAGCAGTTCTTC. The encoded protein is CSAPPGTSGSSSYNEQFF.

This clone came up a few times. J is TRBJ1-1 and V is TRBV4-1, with D unresolved. In germline, CDR1 is MGHRA, CDR2 YSYEKL. The germline V and J ends were trimmed by 0 bases and 5 bases, with 13 bases remaining between them. This CDR3 region has 15 residues. The CDR3 DNA is TGCGCCAGCAGCCAAGATCCCTTTCCTCGGACTGAAGCTTTCTTT. This encodes CASSQDPFPRTEAFF.

This sequence joins TRBV7-8 and TRBJ1-4; unclear D gene. Trimming cost V 5 bases and J 4 bases, with 14 bases left between them. The CDR3 extends over 15 amino acids. Germline loops: CDR1 SGHVS, CDR2 FQNEAQ. The CDR3 DNA is TGTGCCAGCAGCCGTCTCACCGGGATTAATGAAAAACTGTTTTTT. Its translation is CASSRLTGINEKLFF.

The chain employs TRBV27 and TRBJ2-2, with TRBD2 matching 14 bases. V dropped 5 bases and J dropped 9; count of bases not matched to a gene: 5. The CDR3 loop spans 15 amino acids. Germline V gene sequence: CDR1 MNHEY, CDR2 SMNVEV (reference sequence). CDR3 loop: CASSVGTSGSRELFF. CDR3 in DNA: TGTGCCAGCAGTGTGGGGACTAGCGGGAGTAGGGAGCTGTTTTTT.

The V call is TRBV5-4, the J call TRBJ2-3; perhaps TRBD2 as D (5 bases). CDR1 and CDR2 from the germline V gene are SGHNT and YYREEE (reference sequence). This CDR3 spans 15 amino acids. V was trimmed by 3 bases and J by 2 bases, leaving 13 bases between them. The CDR3 is CASSSPAATTDTQYF. The CDR3 region has the DNA TGTGCCAGCAGCTCCCCAGCGGCGACCACAGATACGCAGTATTTT.

V usage is TRBV5-6 and J usage is TRBJ1-1; no firm D call. The CDR3 is 16 amino acids. The V end was cut by 1 base, the J end by 4 bases, with 17 bases between. Germline CDR1 reads SGHDT; CDR2 reads YYEEEE. CDR3 sequence (DNA): TGTGCCAGCAGCTTGCCCGGGCGGGTGAAGGGCACTGAAGCTTTCTTT. Its protein is CASSLPGRVKGTEAFF.

DNA of the CDR3: TGCGCCAGCAGCCAAGACCCTCGTAATGAAAAACTGTTTTTT. Its translation is CASSQDPRNEKLFF. The J gene is TRBJ1-4, the V gene TRBV4-1; D gene uncertain. Germline values: CDR1 MGHRA, CDR2 YSYEKL. The CDR3 loop spans 14 amino acids. V lost 0 bases and J 4 bases, leaving 6 bases between the germline ends.

The gene calls are TRBV19 and TRBJ1-1, with D possibly TRBD1 on 5 matching bases. V was trimmed by 6 bases and J by 3 bases, leaving 17 bases between them. The germline gives CDR1 LNHDA, CDR2 SQIVND (reference sequence). This CDR3 comprises 15 residues. CDR3 in DNA: TGTGCCAGTAGCCCACATTTGGGGCCGCACACTGAAGCTTTCTTT. It encodes CASSPHLGPHTEAFF.

The rearrangement links TRBV27 to TRBJ2-7; D may be TRBD2 (6 bases). Germline CDR1 MNHEY, CDR2 SMNVEV (reference sequence). V was pared by 2 bases and J by 2 bases, with 16 bases between. The CDR3 extends over 16 amino acids. CDR3 nucleotides: TGTGCCAGCAGTTTAGCGGGACCCCAGTCGCCCTACGAGCAGTACTTC. It translates to CASSLAGPQSPYEQYF.

The chain combines TRBV11-2 with TRBJ2-5; TRBD1 aligns across 9 bases. This CDR3 is built from 15 residues. With 5 bases clipped from V and 4 bases from J, the junction kept 8 bases outside the gene matches. CDR1 SGHAT and CDR2 FQNNGV come from the germline V gene. CDR3 in amino acids: CASSRYTGGGETQYF. The CDR3 DNA follows: TGTGCCAGCAGCAGATATACAGGGGGCGGAGAGACCCAGTACTTC.

V is TRBV7-9 and J is TRBJ2-1; 8 nucleotides line up with TRBD2. The ends lost 1 base at V and 4 bases at J; junction bases unmatched: 3. The CDR3 covers 15 residues. CDR1 SEHNR and CDR2 FQNEAQ come from the germline V gene (reference sequence). The CDR3 sequence is CASSLGPSGYNEQFF. CDR3 coding DNA: TGTGCCAGCAGCTTAGGCCCTAGCGGGTACAATGAGCAGTTCTTC.

V gene TRBV2 combines with J gene TRBJ2-7; no reliable D call. The CDR3 loop spans 15 amino acids. Germline V gives CDR1 SNHLY, CDR2 FYNNEI. V was trimmed by 0 bases and J by 3 bases, leaving 12 bases between them. CDR3 coding DNA: TGTGCCAGCAGTGAAGCGACTTCCATTATCTACGAGCAGTACTTC. It encodes CASSEATSIIYEQYF.

The rearrangement links TRBV27 to TRBJ2-7, with D tentatively TRBD1 (6 bases). V was trimmed by 0 bases and J by 3 bases, leaving 9 bases between them. Germline assignment: CDR1 MNHEY and CDR2 SMNVEV (reference sequence). CDR3 length: 14 amino acids. CDR3 sequence: CASSLSQGYYEQYF. The CDR3, as DNA: TGTGCCAGCAGTTTATCCCAGGGGTACTACGAGCAGTACTTC.

The chain combines TRBV19 with TRBJ2-1, with 7 bases that match TRBD1. The V gene's germline CDR1 is LNHDA and CDR2 SQIVND (reference sequence). V trimming: 7 bases; J trimming: 6 bases; junction bases outside the gene matches: 6. The length of the CDR3 is 13 residues. The CDR3 protein is CASTYTGVNEQFF. CDR3 nucleotides: TGTGCCAGTACTTACACAGGGGTCAATGAGCAGTTCTTC.

This clone was observed a few times. This chain joins TRBV4-2 and TRBJ1-1; no reliable D call. The CDR3 is 14 amino acids. Trimming took 4 bases from V and 4 from J, leaving 13 bases between them. The V gene's germline CDR1 is LGHNA and CDR2 YNFKEQ. The CDR3 loop reads CASSREWSGTEAFF. The CDR3 DNA sequence: TGTGCCAGCAGCCGCGAATGGTCGGGCACTGAAGCTTTCTTT.

This clone was detected only once. The chain recombines TRBV19 with TRBJ1-6, with unresolved D. The CDR3 is 13 residues long. From germline, CDR1 is LNHDA and CDR2 SQIVND (reference sequence). Trimming left V 2 bases short and J 8 bases short, with 7 bases between. The CDR3 nucleotides read TGTGCCAGTAGTATAAAGAGGGATTCACCCCTCCACTTT. Its protein product is CASSIKRDSPLHF.

This chain connects TRBV5-1 to TRBJ2-5; D unclear. V gave up 0 bases and J gave up 5 bases, with 5 bases separating them. The germline V gene has CDR1 SGHRS and CDR2 YFSETQ. The CDR3 loop spans 12 amino acids. The CDR3 DNA is TGCGCCAGCAGCTTGGGCCGGGAGACCCAGTACTTC. Protein: CASSLGRETQYF.

The V and J genes are TRBV6-5 and TRBJ2-7, with 13 nucleotides matching TRBD2. Germline CDR1 and CDR2: MNHEY and SVGAGI. The CDR3 runs 15 residues. The V and J ends lost 4 bases and 5 bases, in that order; junction bases with no gene match: 5. CDR3 DNA: TGTGCCAGCAGTTTCGGGACTAGCGGGATTCACGAGCAGTACTTC. This encodes CASSFGTSGIHEQYF.

This chain links TRBV18 with TRBJ1-4; 9 nucleotides match TRBD1. V lost 6 bases and J lost 10; bases outside the gene matches: 12. Germline CDR1 KGHSH, CDR2 LQKENI. This CDR3 spans 15 amino acids. CDR3 region: CASSEGTGGLGKLFF. The CDR3 DNA follows: TGTGCCAGCTCCGAGGGAACAGGGGGCTTGGGAAAACTGTTTTTT.

This chain uses TRBV2 with TRBJ2-3; maybe TRBD1 (5 bases). The CDR3 is 16 amino acids. Trimming left V 4 bases short and J 3 bases short, with 17 bases between. CDR1 and CDR2 from the germline V gene are SNHLY and FYNNEI. The CDR3 DNA is TGTGCCAGCAGTGTCGTGGGGCCGGGCGGTACAGATACGCAGTATTTT. It specifies CASSVVGPGGTDTQYF.

The chain recombines TRBV14 with TRBJ2-7, with 11 bases fitting TRBD2. This CDR3 contains 15 residues. CDR1 is SGHDN and CDR2 is FVKESK in the germline V gene. The V and J ends lost 1 base and 4 bases, in that order; junction bases with no gene match: 3. For the CDR3, the DNA is TGTGCCAGCAGCCAAGGGGCTAGCGGGGGGTACGAGCAGTACTTC. It encodes CASSQGASGGYEQYF.